A selection of T cell receptor beta chains follows, all from one sample in a study of blood T cell repertoires in COVID-19. Assay used: immunoSEQ multiplex PCR; TCRdb lists only in-frame clones, some missing. The repertoire holds 200,000 to 250,000 clones, with roughly 79% as singletons. Specimen: peripheral blood. The source of these receptors is a woman at least 80 years old with COVID-19, enrolled during active disease. Each CDR3 is given with its conserved first and last residue. The D gene is left open where the match is weak. Expanded clones are given a class, and other clones once, few, many or no size at all.

D: TRBD2; J: TRBJ2-3; V: TRBV24-1; size: .; CDR3: CATSEPRPQRGPTDTQYF; DNA: TGTGCCACCAGTGAGCCCAGGCCCCAGCGGGGCCCTACAGATACGCAGTATTTT
D: TRBD1; J: TRBJ1-1; V: TRBV28; size: .; CDR3: CASSSTGVNTEAFF; DNA: TGTGCCAGTAGCAGTACAGGGGTCAACACTGAAGCTTTCTTT
D: .; J: TRBJ2-1; V: TRBV5-1; size: .; CDR3: CASSLNYRPGSTYNEQFF; DNA: TGCGCCAGCAGCTTGAATTATCGTCCCGGTTCAACCTACAATGAGCAGTTCTTC
D: .; J: TRBJ2-2; V: TRBV9; size: .; CDR3: CASSVVSPAGELFF; DNA: TGTGCCAGCAGCGTAGTGTCTCCGGCCGGGGAGCTGTTTTTT
D: .; J: TRBJ1-3; V: TRBV19; size: .; CDR3: CASSSDSSGNTIYF; DNA: TGTGCCAGTAGCTCTGACTCCTCTGGAAACACCATATATTTT
D: .; J: TRBJ2-3; V: TRBV18; size: .; CDR3: CASSGETDTQYF; DNA: TGTGCCAGCTCCGGGGAAACAGATACGCAGTATTTT
D: .; J: TRBJ2-7; V: TRBV6-5; size: .; CDR3: CASSTQGSYEQYF; DNA: TGTGCCAGCAGTACTCAGGGTTCCTACGAGCAGTACTTC
D: .; J: TRBJ1-1; V: TRBV2; size: .; CDR3: CASSDSRGNTEAFF; DNA: TGTGCCAGCAGTGATAGCAGGGGGAACACTGAAGCTTTCTTT
D: TRBD1; J: TRBJ2-2; V: TRBV19; size: once; CDR3: CASSIIDRGRGELFF; DNA: TGTGCCAGTAGTATAATTGACAGGGGGAGAGGGGAGCTGTTTTTT
D: .; J: TRBJ1-5; V: TRBV19; size: .; CDR3: CASSIRQGSSNQPQHF; DNA: TGTGCCAGTAGTATCAGACAAGGGAGTAGCAATCAGCCCCAGCATTTT
D: TRBD1; J: TRBJ1-4; V: TRBV7-2; size: .; CDR3: CASSSRQGRKLFF; DNA: TGTGCCAGCAGCTCCCGACAGGGGCGGAAACTGTTTTTT
D: .; J: TRBJ2-5; V: TRBV11-2; size: .; CDR3: CASSSIEVRQETQYF; DNA: TGTGCCAGCAGCTCTATTGAGGTTCGCCAAGAGACCCAGTACTTC
D: TRBD1; J: TRBJ1-1; V: TRBV9; size: .; CDR3: CASSLGQGKGRVNTEAFF; DNA: TGTGCCAGCAGCCTGGGACAGGGGAAGGGGAGGGTGAACACTGAAGCTTTCTTT
D: .; J: TRBJ1-4; V: TRBV10-3; size: .; CDR3: CAIRSGEKLFF; DNA: TGTGCCATCAGGAGTGGTGAAAAACTGTTTTTT
D: TRBD1; J: TRBJ1-2; V: TRBV7-9; size: .; CDR3: CASSTGQGPNLYGYTF; DNA: TGTGCCAGCAGCACCGGACAGGGTCCTAACCTCTATGGCTACACCTTC